This note documents a single T cell receptor (beta chain) sequence. Its antigen remains unknown. These data originate in a study of cytomegalovirus exposure and HLA in healthy donors. General study findings and limits: Presence/absence results assume similar sequencing depth per donor, which may not hold. In an earlier analysis, in about 530 donors, most V segments appeared productive either ~90% or ~30% of the time.

The CDR3 runs 11 residues. Trimming left V 7 bases short and J 7 bases short, with 10 bases between. Researchers ran the PCR with 60 Vbeta and 13 Jbeta primers. The assay was immunoSEQ multiplex PCR, and TCRdb's table has in-frame clones only and misses some. The table lists approximately 200,000 clones, about 81% of them singletons. Specimen: PBMCs. This sequence originates from a man aged 25 to 40 in good health and CMV-seropositive. This chain connects TRBV23-1 to TRBJ1-1; D ambiguous. TRBV23-1 is known as an ORF, though its function is uncertain. Here the CDR3 reads CASTYDIEAFF. For the CDR3, the DNA is TGCGCCAGCACTTATGACATTGAAGCTTTCTTT.